This TCR beta chain was observed in a study of blood T cell repertoires in COVID-19. Study summary: Acute-phase and convalescent COVID-19 samples originated in the United States, Italy and Spain.

Original data processing: The authors estimated nucleated cell counts from reference gene primer amplification. Profiled with immunoSEQ multiplex PCR; TCRdb holds only in-frame clones, not every one. V and J calls plus clone size are reproduced from that table; the DNA served to infer D and trimming. The table records under 200,000 clones, over 70% of them present only once. Those who participated ranged in age from 18 to 89 years and resided in 20 to 30 US areas. V was shortened by 5 bases and J by 1 base, with 10 bases between the two germline ends. CDR3 length: 14 residues. Germline CDR1 reads LNHDA; CDR2 reads SQIVND (reference sequence).

This clonotype was sampled from a woman in her sixties who had recovered from COVID-19. This sequence joins TRBV19 and TRBJ2-3, with D uncertain. Sequencing was done on a sample of PBMCs or T cells enriched from blood (not recorded which). The CDR3 sequence is CASSSGYRTDTQYF. In DNA form, the CDR3 reads TGTGCCAGTAGTTCCGGGTATCGCACAGATACGCAGTATTTT.